The clone carrying this T cell receptor beta chain appeared a single time. This entry belongs to a study of blood T cell repertoires in COVID-19. In the study overall: Donors in the United States, Italy and Spain gave samples during acute or convalescent COVID-19.

Trimming removed 4 bases at V and 0 bases at J, with 11 bases between. CDR1 is SGDLS, CDR2 YYNGEE, per germline. The CDR3 loop spans 14 amino acids. Enrolment of Seattle patients took place during active infection, and they were followed longitudinally. In the authors' methods: Cell counts per sample came from amplifying reference gene primers. The assay was immunoSEQ multiplex PCR, and TCRdb's table has in-frame clones only and misses some. V, J and clone size were drawn from that table, and D and trimming were deduced from the DNA. The table records roughly 200,000 clones, about 81% of them present only once.

The sequence came from a woman of 80 years or more with COVID-19, enrolled during active disease. Sequencing was done on a sample of peripheral blood. The chain couples TRBV9 to TRBJ2-7, with a possible D match to TRBD2 (6 bases). The CDR3 coding sequence is TGTGCCAGCAGCTCAGGGACTGGCTCCTACGAGCAGTACTTC. It encodes CASSSGTGSYEQYF.